Each of the 7 T cell receptor beta chains below was sequenced from the same sample in a study of T cells after yellow fever vaccination. TCRdb ran MiXCR on the 5' RACE reads and lists one entry per CDR3 protein. The sample lists 340,000 or so distinct CDR3 sequences, around an eighth occurring once. The source material was CD4+ T cells sorted from PBMCs, sampled 15 days after the yellow fever booster vaccination. All receptors come from a man between 18 and 29 years old who received the YFV17D yellow fever vaccine.

There are many counts of this clonotype. The V call is TRBV4-1, the J call TRBJ2-2; TRBD2 matches 8 bases. V shed 4 bases and J 7 bases; nucleotides not matched to a gene: 8. This CDR3 region has 15 residues. Per germline, CDR1 MGHRA and CDR2 YSYEKL. Here the CDR3 reads CASSPRGGQGGELFF. The CDR3 nucleotides read TGCGCCAGCAGCCCCCGGGGGGGCCAAGGCGGGGAGCTGTTTTTT.

This clonotype was detected a few times. The chain employs TRBV28 and TRBJ2-7, with a tentative D call TRBD2 (6 bases). This CDR3 has 15 amino acids. Germline values: CDR1 MDHEN, CDR2 SYDVKM. Trimming removed 3 bases at V and 7 bases at J, with 19 bases between. CDR3 loop: CASSLVKGGAREQYV. As DNA, the CDR3 is TGTGCCAGCAGTTTGGTAAAAGGAGGGGCGCGGGAGCAGTACGTC.

This clonotype was counted between two and nine times. V usage is TRBV12-3 or TRBV12-4 and J usage is TRBJ2-5; D not resolved. Trimming took off 6 bases at V and 3 bases at J, with 11 bases between the two ends. CDR3 length: 13 amino acids. CDR3 amino acids: CASSRLGEETQYF. In DNA form, the CDR3 reads TGTGCCAGCAGCCGACTGGGCGAAGAGACCCAGTACTTC.

The chain couples TRBV29-1 to TRBJ1-4; possibly TRBD1 for D (5 bases). The CDR3 length is 13 residues. V lost 6 bases and J lost 0, with 8 bases in between. Germline CDR1 and CDR2: SQVTM and ANQGSEA. The CDR3 bases are TGCAGCGTGATGGACACAACTAATGAAAAACTGTTTTTT. It encodes CSVMDTTNEKLFF.

This clonotype was detected only a few times. The chain combines TRBV6-2 or TRBV6-3 with TRBJ2-7; 8 bases fit TRBD1. CDR3 length: 15 amino acids. The V gene's germline CDR1 is MNHEY and CDR2 SVGEGT. Losses at the gene ends were 6 bases for V and 0 bases for J; bases not matched to a gene: 7. CDR3 in amino acids: CASRIWQGASYEQYF. In nucleotides, the CDR3 is TGTGCCAGCAGAATTTGGCAGGGGGCCTCCTACGAGCAGTACTTC.

In its sample, this clonotype was seen a few times. As DNA, the CDR3 is TGTGCCAGCACCCCCCGCCCGGGCCCGAGCTCCTATAATTCACCCCTCCACTTT. It translates to CASTPRPGPSSYNSPLHF. The chain carries TRBV6-5 and TRBJ1-6; no clear D. The V gene's germline CDR1 is MNHEY and CDR2 SVGAGI. CDR3 size: 18 residues. Trimming took off 7 bases at V and 0 bases at J, with 19 bases between the two ends.

The chain carries TRBV12-3 or TRBV12-4 and TRBJ1-1; D may be TRBD1 (6 bases). The CDR3 consists of 14 residues. V gave up 6 bases and J gave up 2 bases, with 13 bases separating them. The CDR3: CASRYGQINTEAFF. CDR3 coding DNA: TGTGCCAGCAGGTACGGACAGATAAACACTGAAGCTTTCTTT.